The 32 T cell receptor beta chains reported below all come from one sample, sequenced in a study of T cells in Graves' hyperthyroidism and ophthalmopathy (dated 2019 in TCRdb). To prepare the library, multiplex PCR was applied. The reads were generated on an Illumina HiSeq 2000. The TCR beta CDR3 regions were amplified from RNA transcripts. For the first round of RT-PCR on the TCR CDR3, the HTBI primer set was used together with the Qiagen OneStep RT-PCR kit. In-frame beta chains were kept once TCRdb had trimmed the public reads at Q25 with fastp and called clones with MiXCR. Rows with a matching CDR3 protein are joined into one entry that keeps the most common DNA and genes. This sample is represented by about 380,000 distinct CDR3 sequences; about a fifth of them were singletons. The ten most abundant clones make up 40% of the sample. Sequencing input: blood. Receptors were obtained from a man aged 18 to 30 with Graves' ophthalmopathy.

About this clonotype itself: A junction boundary mismatches the germline segment, possibly from a read error. This sequence joins TRBV5-1 and TRBJ1-3; D is uncertain. Germline V CDR1 and CDR2: SGHRS, YFSETQ. The CDR3 covers 16 residues. CDR3 bases: TGTGCCAGCAGCTTGGGCGGGGTTTTCTCTGGAAACACCATATATTTT. Its translation is CASSLGGVFSGNTIYF.

In this sample, this clonotype turned up many times. The chain joins TRBV28 to TRBJ2-7, with a weak D call TRBD2 (7 bases). Between the trimmed V and J ends, which lost 6 bases and 2 bases, there was a span of 20 bases. Germline CDR1 and CDR2: MDHEN and SYDVKM. The CDR3 contains 16 residues. The CDR3 region is CASRFDSRRGPYEQYF. CDR3 DNA: TGTGCCAGCAGGTTCGATTCTCGGCGGGGGCCCTACGAGCAGTACTTC.

CDR3 bases: TGTGCCAGCCACGGGGGTAGAGAGACCCAGTACTTC. Translating gives CASHGGRETQYF. The rearrangement joins TRBV12-3 or TRBV12-4 to TRBJ2-5; tentatively, D is TRBD2 (6 bases). This CDR3 has 12 residues. V lost 8 bases, J lost 4 bases, and 11 bases lay in between.

Ten or more counts support this clonotype. The chain is built from TRBV6-2 or TRBV6-3 and TRBJ1-2, with 7 bases aligning to TRBD1. Germline trimming cut 7 bases from V and 4 bases from J; bases unmatched to any gene: 12. Germline V CDR1 and CDR2: MNHEY, SVGEGT. The CDR3 consists of 15 residues. The CDR3 loop reads CASKGRQGDGYGYTF. In nucleotides, the CDR3 is TGTGCCAGCAAGGGGAGACAGGGCGACGGCTATGGCTACACCTTC.

The sample holds many counts of this clonotype. The V gene is TRBV7-9, the J gene TRBJ2-3; D ambiguous. Per the germline V gene, CDR1 is SEHNR and CDR2 is FQNEAQ (reference sequence). V lost 1 base and J lost 1, with 9 bases in between. The CDR3 runs to 15 residues. CDR3 region: CASSLEHLGTDTQYF. CDR3 nucleotides: TGTGCCAGCAGCTTAGAACACCTCGGCACAGATACGCAGTATTTT.

This clonotype was recorded a few times. The chain employs TRBV29-1 and TRBJ1-5; 7 bases fit TRBD1. CDR1 is SQVTM and CDR2 is ANQGSEA in the germline V gene. J lost 6 bases, V lost 5 bases, and 7 bases had no gene match. The CDR3 covers 13 residues. CDR3 nucleotides: TGCAGCGTTACTGACAGGGAAAGTCAGCCCCAGCATTTT. This sequence encodes CSVTDRESQPQHF. The variable domain in full, with the rest retrieved from reference TRBV29-1 and TRBJ1-5, is SAVISQKPSRDICQRGTSLTIQCQVDSQVTMMFWYRQQPGQSLTLIATANQGSEATYESGFVIDKFPISRPNLTFSTLTVSNMSPEDSSIYLCSVTDRESQPQHFGDGTRLSIL.

Ten or more counts support this clonotype. The J gene is TRBJ1-6, the V gene TRBV12-3 or TRBV12-4, with D unclear. This CDR3 region has 17 residues. Deletions cut 5 bases from V and 0 bases from J, with 14 bases between. The DNA for the CDR3 is TGTGCCAGCAGTACCGAGGGTTTGAGCTCCTATAATTCACCCCTCCACTTT. Translation: CASSTEGLSSYNSPLHF.

The chain couples TRBV10-3 to TRBJ2-7; D is ambiguous. Germline loops: CDR1 ENHRY, CDR2 SYGVKD. V lost 3 bases, J lost 2 bases, and 11 bases lay in between. The CDR3 has 14 residues. CDR3 loop: CAISDSATTYEQYF. The CDR3 DNA follows: TGTGCCATCAGTGACTCAGCAACAACCTACGAGCAGTACTTC.

The rearrangement links TRBV24-1 to TRBJ2-5; TRBD2 matches 14 bases. J was trimmed by 4 bases and V by 2 bases; bases with no gene match: 2. Germline values: CDR1 KGHDR, CDR2 SFDVKD. The CDR3 consists of 16 residues. This CDR3 reads CATSDSGLAGGETQYF. CDR3 bases: TGTGCCACCAGTGATTCCGGACTAGCGGGGGGAGAGACCCAGTACTTC.

This clonotype was counted at least ten times. J is TRBJ2-2 and V is TRBV12-3 or TRBV12-4; 9 positions match TRBD2. The CDR3 spans 16 residues. V trimming: 2 bases; J trimming: 6 bases; junction bases outside the gene matches: 7. The chain's CDR3 is CASSLTGLAQSGELFF. CDR3 nucleotide sequence: TGTGCCAGCAGTTTAACAGGACTAGCGCAATCCGGGGAGCTGTTTTTT.

The table lists this clonotype with many counts. The chain employs TRBV6-2 or TRBV6-3 and TRBJ2-7; 8 bases agree with TRBD2. The CDR3 loop spans 15 amino acids. V lost 7 bases to trimming and J lost 5 bases; unmatched junction nucleotides: 13. Germline V gene lookup returns CDR1 MNHEY and CDR2 SVGEGT. The CDR3 sequence is CASIKRGSGVNEQYF. The CDR3 DNA sequence: TGTGCCAGCATTAAGCGGGGGAGTGGGGTTAACGAGCAGTACTTC.

This clonotype was seen a handful of times. V usage is TRBV9 and J usage is TRBJ2-7, with 7 bases identical to TRBD2. Germline V gives CDR1 SGDLS, CDR2 YYNGEE. The CDR3 loop spans 13 amino acids. Trimming cost V 3 bases and J 7 bases; bases outside gene matches: 7. CDR3 amino acids: CASSAGGLGEQYF. Here the CDR3 DNA reads TGTGCCAGCAGCGCGGGGGGTTTGGGGGAGCAGTACTTC.

This clonotype was detected a few times. The J gene is TRBJ1-2, the V gene TRBV7-9; 9 positions match TRBD1. Unmatched junction bases numbered 8, after V lost 3 bases and J lost 6 bases. The germline CDR1 and CDR2 sequences are SEHNR and FQNEAQ (reference sequence). This CDR3 comprises 15 residues. CDR3 sequence reads: CASSLIQGAGDGYTF. As DNA, the CDR3 is TGTGCCAGCAGCTTGATACAGGGGGCAGGAGATGGCTACACCTTC.

This clonotype was counted only a few times. The genes are TRBV2 and TRBJ1-1; the match to TRBD1 covers 9 bases. The CDR3 has 19 residues. CDR1 and CDR2 from the germline V gene are SNHLY and FYNNEI. The V gene end was trimmed by 8 bases and the J gene end by 3 bases; junction bases not matched to a gene: 22. CDR3 region: CASSSTPRTGAASDTEAFF. CDR3 in DNA: TGTGCCAGCTCATCCACCCCCCGGACAGGGGCGGCGTCGGACACTGAAGCTTTCTTT.

This clonotype turned up a few times. V gene TRBV6-1 combines with J gene TRBJ1-3, with D maybe TRBD1 (6 bases). The germline V and J ends were trimmed by 4 bases and 4 bases, with 11 bases remaining between them. The CDR3 length is 14 residues. Germline V CDR1 and CDR2: MNHNS, SASEGT. The CDR3: CASSVGHMGNTIYF. The CDR3 coding sequence is TGTGCCAGCAGTGTGGGACATATGGGAAACACCATATATTTT.

This clonotype was detected only a few times. This rearrangement joins TRBV20-1 to TRBJ2-1; maybe TRBD2 (5 bases). Trimming removed 4 bases at V and 5 bases at J, with 18 bases between. Germline V lookup: CDR1 DFQATT, CDR2 SNEGSKA (reference sequence). The CDR3 is made up of 15 amino acids. The CDR3 region has the DNA TGCAGTGCTAAAGGTCACCTACTAGTAGACAATGAGCAGTTCTTC. It specifies CSAKGHLLVDNEQFF.

The table lists this clonotype with many counts. The V gene is TRBV6-2 or TRBV6-3, the J gene TRBJ1-6; 9 bases map to TRBD1. This CDR3 comprises 18 residues. CDR1 and CDR2 from the germline V gene are MNHEY and SVGEGT. J gave up 8 bases and V 2 bases, and 13 bases lay outside the gene matches. This CDR3 is CASSYAAGQGVRDSPLHF. The CDR3 DNA is TGTGCCAGCAGTTACGCCGCGGGACAGGGTGTTAGAGATTCACCCCTCCACTTT.

The chain employs TRBV3-1 and TRBJ1-3; tentative D call: TRBD1 (6 bases). This CDR3 is 15 amino acids long. Trimming pared 0 bases from V and 5 bases from J, leaving 11 bases between. Germline V gives CDR1 LGHDT, CDR2 YNNKEL (reference sequence). The CDR3 coding sequence is TGTGCCAGCAGCCAAGAGGGCAGGGACAGAAACACCATATATTTT. It specifies CASSQEGRDRNTIYF.

This clonotype was found many times. The chain couples TRBV11-2 to TRBJ2-1; 15 bases align to TRBD2. V shed 4 bases and J 9 bases; nucleotides not matched to a gene: 1. CDR1 is SGHAT, CDR2 FQNNGV, per germline. The CDR3 contains 14 residues. The CDR3 reads CASSWGLAGGEQFF. In nucleotides, the CDR3 is TGTGCCAGCAGCTGGGGACTAGCGGGGGGTGAGCAGTTCTTC.

This clonotype was counted ten times or more. The J gene is TRBJ2-7, the V gene TRBV29-1; 8 positions match TRBD1. After removal of 6 bases from V and 6 bases from J, the junction contained 7 bases not matched to a gene. Germline V CDR1 and CDR2: SQVTM, ANQGSEA. The CDR3 loop spans 12 amino acids. CDR3 loop: CSVGQGTGEQYF. The CDR3 coding sequence is TGCAGCGTAGGACAGGGAACTGGCGAGCAGTACTTC.

This clonotype has a handful of counts. The V and J genes are TRBV4-1 and TRBJ2-1; D perhaps matches TRBD2 (6 bases). CDR1 and CDR2 (germline): MGHRA, YSYEKL. This CDR3 spans 14 amino acids. V gave up 2 bases and J gave up 9 bases, with 14 bases separating them. In nucleotides, the CDR3 is TGCGCCAGCAGCCAAAGGCGGGGTCCGGTTGAGCAGTTCTTC. As protein: CASSQRRGPVEQFF.

The rearrangement links TRBV24-1 to TRBJ1-2; no reliable D call. CDR3 length: 14 amino acids. The V gene lost 1 base and the J gene lost 6 bases, with 11 bases spanning the gap. CDR1 and CDR2 (germline): KGHDR, SFDVKD. CDR3 DNA: TGTGCCACCAGTGATTTTGCCCATCCCGATGGCTACACCTTC. Its translation is CATSDFAHPDGYTF.

V and J are TRBV27 and TRBJ2-1; D is undetermined. The CDR3 is made up of 13 amino acids. Germline CDR1 is MNHEY and CDR2 is SMNVEV (reference sequence). Deletions cut 7 bases from V and 2 bases from J, with 9 bases between. The CDR3 nucleotides read TGTGCCAGCAACCCCCTTCCCTACAATGAGCAGTTCTTC. Protein sequence: CASNPLPYNEQFF.

This clonotype was counted between two and nine times. The DNA for the CDR3 is TGTGCCAGCAGCTTGGCCTTCGACCATTACAGGGAAAAACTGTTTTTT. Translated: CASSLAFDHYREKLFF. The chain recombines TRBV5-5 with TRBJ1-4; D perhaps matches TRBD1 (5 bases). Germline CDR1 SGHKS, CDR2 YYEKEE (reference sequence). V shed 0 bases and J shed 8 bases, with 17 bases lying between them. CDR3 length equals 16 residues.

The gene calls are TRBV2 and TRBJ2-5; the D is unclear. V was shortened by 4 bases and J by 9 bases, with 18 bases between the two germline ends. Germline V gene lookup returns CDR1 SNHLY and CDR2 FYNNEI. The CDR3 runs to 14 residues. CDR3 region: CASSVRTGVLAQYF. The DNA for the CDR3 is TGTGCCAGCAGTGTACGGACGGGTGTATTGGCCCAGTACTTC.

This clonotype was counted many times. The V and J genes are TRBV10-3 and TRBJ1-1, with a possible D match to TRBD1 (6 bases). V lost 6 bases and J lost 2, with 22 bases in between. Germline V gene lookup returns CDR1 ENHRY and CDR2 SYGVKD. CDR3 size: 17 residues. The CDR3 is CAISSRQDRTRNTEAFF. For the CDR3, the DNA is TGTGCCATCAGCTCTCGACAGGACCGCACACGCAACACTGAAGCTTTCTTT.

V and J are TRBV12-3 or TRBV12-4 and TRBJ2-7; the match to TRBD1 covers 10 bases. The V gene end was trimmed by 7 bases and the J gene end by 5 bases; junction bases not matched to a gene: 14. The CDR3 runs to 16 residues. CDR3 DNA: TGTGCCAGCACCCCCTCGGCGGGACAGGGGCCGAACGAGCAGTACTTC. This gives the protein CASTPSAGQGPNEQYF.

At least ten counts were recorded for this clonotype. The chain is built from TRBV3-1 and TRBJ2-1, with 8 bases lining up with TRBD2. The trim removed 1 base at V and 9 bases at J, leaving 14 bases unmatched. The CDR3 covers 17 residues. Germline lookup yields CDR1 LGHDT and CDR2 YNNKEL (reference sequence). Written as DNA, the CDR3 is TGTGCCAGCAGCCAAGTTTTACGGGGGGGCAGTGTAGGTGAGCAGTTCTTC. Translating gives CASSQVLRGGSVGEQFF.

The rearrangement uses TRBV5-1 and TRBJ2-7; 8 bases map to TRBD2. V was clipped by 4 bases and J by 2 bases; unmatched bases: 11. CDR1 SGHRS and CDR2 YFSETQ come from the germline V gene. This CDR3 comprises 16 residues. CDR3 DNA sequence: TGCGCCAGCAGCCTCCGGGGGGGAGGGGACCCCTACGAGCAGTACTTC. Translated: CASSLRGGGDPYEQYF.

This clonotype came up many times. The genes are TRBV3-1 and TRBJ1-6, with 7 bases matching TRBD1. Trimming cost V 0 bases and J 7 bases; bases outside gene matches: 6. Germline V gives CDR1 LGHDT, CDR2 YNNKEL (reference sequence). CDR3 size: 16 residues. The CDR3 protein is CASSQEDRSRNSPLHF. The CDR3 nucleotides read TGTGCCAGCAGCCAAGAGGACAGGTCGAGGAATTCACCCCTCCACTTT.

Regarding this clonotype: This may stem from a read error, because a much larger clone lies one nucleotide away. The chain has TRBV6-1 and TRBJ2-7; 7 bases agree with TRBD1. This CDR3 contains 14 residues. The junction had 14 bases not matched to a gene; V was cut back by 6 bases and J by 9 bases. In germline, CDR1 is MNHNS, CDR2 SASEGT. In DNA form, the CDR3 reads TGTGCCAGCAGAGGGACAGCCACCCGAGGCGGGCAGTACTTC. Its protein product is CASRGTATRGGQYF.

This clonotype was seen just once. J is TRBJ2-2 and V is TRBV11-2; D is perhaps TRBD1 (7 bases). The length of the CDR3 is 17 residues. CDR1 and CDR2 from the germline V gene are SGHAT and FQNNGV. Trimming shortened V by 3 bases and J by 6 bases, and 20 bases separated the two germline ends. This chain's CDR3 is CASSFTGALWGAGELFF. CDR3 in DNA: TGTGCCAGCAGCTTTACAGGGGCCCTTTGGGGGGCCGGGGAGCTGTTTTTT.